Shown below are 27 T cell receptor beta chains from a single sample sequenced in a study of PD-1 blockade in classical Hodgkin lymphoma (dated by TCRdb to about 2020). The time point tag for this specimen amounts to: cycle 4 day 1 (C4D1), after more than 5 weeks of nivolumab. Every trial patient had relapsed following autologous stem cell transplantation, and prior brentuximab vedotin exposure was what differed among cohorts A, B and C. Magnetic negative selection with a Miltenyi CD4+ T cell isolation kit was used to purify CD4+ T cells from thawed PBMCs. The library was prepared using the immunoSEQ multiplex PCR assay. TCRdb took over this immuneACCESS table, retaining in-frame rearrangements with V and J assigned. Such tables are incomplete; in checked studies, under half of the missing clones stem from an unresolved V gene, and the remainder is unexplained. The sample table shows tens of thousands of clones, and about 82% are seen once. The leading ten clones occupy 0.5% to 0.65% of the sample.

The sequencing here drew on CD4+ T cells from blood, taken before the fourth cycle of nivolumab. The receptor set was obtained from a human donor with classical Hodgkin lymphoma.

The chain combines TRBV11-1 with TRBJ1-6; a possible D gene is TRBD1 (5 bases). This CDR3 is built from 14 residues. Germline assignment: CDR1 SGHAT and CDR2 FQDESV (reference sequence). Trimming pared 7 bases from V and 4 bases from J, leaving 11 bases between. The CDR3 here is CASTWGGYNSPLHF. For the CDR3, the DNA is TGTGCCAGCACCTGGGGGGGGTATAATTCACCCCTCCACTTT.

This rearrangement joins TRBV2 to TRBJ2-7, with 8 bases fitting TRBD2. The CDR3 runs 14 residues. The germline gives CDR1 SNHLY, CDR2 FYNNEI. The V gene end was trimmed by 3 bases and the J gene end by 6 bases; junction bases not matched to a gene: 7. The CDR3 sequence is CASSEWVRGAEQYF. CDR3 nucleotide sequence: TGTGCCAGCAGTGAGTGGGTGCGGGGGGCCGAGCAGTACTTC.

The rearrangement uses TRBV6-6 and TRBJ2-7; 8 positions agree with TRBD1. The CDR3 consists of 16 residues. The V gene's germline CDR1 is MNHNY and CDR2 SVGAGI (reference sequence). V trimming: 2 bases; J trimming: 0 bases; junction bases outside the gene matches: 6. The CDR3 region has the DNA TGTGCCAGCAGTTACCCAACAGGGGGAGGCTCCTACGAGCAGTACTTC. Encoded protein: CASSYPTGGGSYEQYF.

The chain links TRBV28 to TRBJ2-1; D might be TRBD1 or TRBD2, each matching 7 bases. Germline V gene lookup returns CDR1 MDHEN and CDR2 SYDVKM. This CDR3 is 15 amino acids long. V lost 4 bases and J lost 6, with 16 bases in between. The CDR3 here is CASSSGGASRNEQFF. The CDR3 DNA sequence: TGTGCCAGCAGTTCAGGGGGGGCCAGTCGCAATGAGCAGTTCTTC.

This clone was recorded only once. The CDR3 nucleotides are TGTGCCAGCAGTGACCCACCGGGAGCCTATGGCTACACCTTC. Translated, it gives CASSDPPGAYGYTF. The rearrangement links TRBV6-6 to TRBJ1-2; D is ambiguous. V was clipped by 5 bases and J by 4 bases, with 14 bases between them. CDR3 length: 14 amino acids. Germline values: CDR1 MNHNY, CDR2 SVGAGI (reference sequence).

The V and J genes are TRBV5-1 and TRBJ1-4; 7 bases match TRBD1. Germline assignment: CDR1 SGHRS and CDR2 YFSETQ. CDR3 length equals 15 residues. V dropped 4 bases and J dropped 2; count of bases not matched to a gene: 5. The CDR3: CASSVNRGTNEKLFF. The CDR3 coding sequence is TGCGCCAGCAGCGTGAACAGGGGCACTAATGAAAAACTGTTTTTT. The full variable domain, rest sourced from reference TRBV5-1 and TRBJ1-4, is KAGVTQTPRYLIKTRGQQVTLSCSPISGHRSVSWYQQTPGQGLQFLFEYFSETQRNKGNFPGRFSGRQFSNSRSEMNVSTLELGDSALYLCASSVNRGTNEKLFFGSGTQLSVL.

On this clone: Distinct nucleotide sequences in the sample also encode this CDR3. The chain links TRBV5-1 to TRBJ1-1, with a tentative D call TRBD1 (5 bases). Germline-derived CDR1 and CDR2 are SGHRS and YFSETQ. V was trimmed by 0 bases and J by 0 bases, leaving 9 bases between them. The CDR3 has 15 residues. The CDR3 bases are TGCGCCAGCAGCTTGGCCCCAGGGCTGAACACTGAAGCTTTCTTT. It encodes CASSLAPGLNTEAFF.

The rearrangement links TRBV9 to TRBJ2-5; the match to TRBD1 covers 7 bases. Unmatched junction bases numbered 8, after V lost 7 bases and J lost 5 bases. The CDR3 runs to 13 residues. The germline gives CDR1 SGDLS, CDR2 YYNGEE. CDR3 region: CASHDRVEETQYF. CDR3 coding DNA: TGTGCCAGCCACGACAGGGTTGAGGAGACCCAGTACTTC.

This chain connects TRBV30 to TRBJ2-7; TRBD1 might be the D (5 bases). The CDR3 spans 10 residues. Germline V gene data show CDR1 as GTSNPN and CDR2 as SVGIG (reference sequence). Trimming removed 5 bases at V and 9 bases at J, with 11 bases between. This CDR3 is CAWGGHGQYF. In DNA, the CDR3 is TGTGCCTGGGGCGGACACGGGCAGTACTTC.

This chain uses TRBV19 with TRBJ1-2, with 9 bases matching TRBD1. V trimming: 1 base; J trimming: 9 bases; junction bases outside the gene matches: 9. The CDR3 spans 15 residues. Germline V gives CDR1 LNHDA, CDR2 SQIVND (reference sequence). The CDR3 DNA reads TGTGCCAGTAGTATAGGCCCCGGGACAGGGATCCGCTACACCTTC. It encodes CASSIGPGTGIRYTF.

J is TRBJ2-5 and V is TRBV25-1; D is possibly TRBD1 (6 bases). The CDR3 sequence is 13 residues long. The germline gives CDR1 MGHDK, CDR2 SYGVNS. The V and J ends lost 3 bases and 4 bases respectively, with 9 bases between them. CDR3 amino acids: CASSDAGAETQYF. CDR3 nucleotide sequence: TGTGCCAGCAGTGACGCAGGGGCAGAGACCCAGTACTTC.

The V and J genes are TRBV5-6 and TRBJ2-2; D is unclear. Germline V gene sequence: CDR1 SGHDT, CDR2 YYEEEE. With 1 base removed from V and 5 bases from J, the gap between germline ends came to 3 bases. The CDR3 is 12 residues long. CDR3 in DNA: TGTGCCAGCAGCTTGACGACCGGGGAGCTGTTTTTT. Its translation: CASSLTTGELFF.

CDR3 sequence reads: CASSFVEDTQYF. The DNA of the CDR3 is TGCGCCAGCAGCTTCGTGGAAGATACGCAGTATTTT. The chain carries TRBV5-1 and TRBJ2-3, with D unclear. V was cut by 2 bases and J by 5 bases, with 6 bases left in between. From germline, CDR1 is SGHRS and CDR2 YFSETQ. The CDR3 runs to 12 residues.

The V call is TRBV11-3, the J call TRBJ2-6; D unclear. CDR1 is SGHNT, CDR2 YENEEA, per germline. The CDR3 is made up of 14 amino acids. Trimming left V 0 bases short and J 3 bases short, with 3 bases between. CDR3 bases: TGTGCCAGCAGCTTAGATGGTGGGGCCAACGTCCTGACTTTC. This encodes CASSLDGGANVLTF.

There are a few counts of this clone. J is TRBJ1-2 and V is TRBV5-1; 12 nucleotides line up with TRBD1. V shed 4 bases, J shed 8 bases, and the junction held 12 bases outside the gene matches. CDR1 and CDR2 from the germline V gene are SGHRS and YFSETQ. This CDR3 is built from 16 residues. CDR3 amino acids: CASSGTTGTGGDGYTF. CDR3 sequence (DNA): TGCGCCAGCAGCGGAACGACCGGGACAGGGGGCGACGGCTACACCTTC. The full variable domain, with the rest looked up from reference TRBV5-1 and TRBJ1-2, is KAGVTQTPRYLIKTRGQQVTLSCSPISGHRSVSWYQQTPGQGLQFLFEYFSETQRNKGNFPGRFSGRQFSNSRSEMNVSTLELGDSALYLCASSGTTGTGGDGYTFGSGTRLTVV.

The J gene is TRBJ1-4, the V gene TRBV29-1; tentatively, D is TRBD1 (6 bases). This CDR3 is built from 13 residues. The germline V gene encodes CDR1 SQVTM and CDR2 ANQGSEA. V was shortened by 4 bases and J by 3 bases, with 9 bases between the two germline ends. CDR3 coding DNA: TGCAGCGTTGCGGCAGGGGCTAATGAAAAACTGTTTTTT. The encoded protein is CSVAAGANEKLFF.

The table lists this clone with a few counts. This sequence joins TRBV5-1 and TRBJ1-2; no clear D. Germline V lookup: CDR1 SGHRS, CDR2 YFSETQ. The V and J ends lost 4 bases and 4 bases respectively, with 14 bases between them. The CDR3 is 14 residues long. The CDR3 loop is CASSADGGGYGYTF. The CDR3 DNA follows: TGCGCCAGCAGCGCGGACGGAGGAGGCTATGGCTACACCTTC.

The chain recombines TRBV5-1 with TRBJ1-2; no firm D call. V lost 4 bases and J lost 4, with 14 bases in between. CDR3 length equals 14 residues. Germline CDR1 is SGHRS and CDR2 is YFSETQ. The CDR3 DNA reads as TGCGCCAGCAGCCCCGAGGACCCGGGCTATGGCTACACCTTC. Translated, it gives CASSPEDPGYGYTF.

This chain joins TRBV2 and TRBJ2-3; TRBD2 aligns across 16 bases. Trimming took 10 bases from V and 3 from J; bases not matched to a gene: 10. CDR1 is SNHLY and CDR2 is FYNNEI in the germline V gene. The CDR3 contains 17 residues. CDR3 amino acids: CATATGTSGGVTDTQYF. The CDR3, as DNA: TGTGCCACCGCAACCGGGACTAGCGGGGGGGTGACAGATACGCAGTATTTT.

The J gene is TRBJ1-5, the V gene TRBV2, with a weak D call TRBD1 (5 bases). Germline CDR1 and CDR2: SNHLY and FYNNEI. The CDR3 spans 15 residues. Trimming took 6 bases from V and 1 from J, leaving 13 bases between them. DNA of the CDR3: TGTGCCAGCAGGGGCCGTGGGGCAAGCAATCAGCCCCAGCATTTT. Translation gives CASRGRGASNQPQHF. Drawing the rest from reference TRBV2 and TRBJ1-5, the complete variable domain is EPEVTQTPSHQVTQMGQEVILRCVPISNHLYFYWYRQILGQKVEFLVSFYNNEISEKSEIFDDQFSVERPDGSNFTLKIRSTKLEDSAMYFCASRGRGASNQPQHFGDGTRLSIL.

CDR3 amino acids: CASSPDREGEKLFF. As DNA, the CDR3 is TGCGCCAGCAGCCCGGACAGGGAGGGGGAAAAACTGTTTTTT. The chain uses TRBV5-1 and TRBJ1-4, with 8 bases lining up with TRBD1. The J segment lost 8 bases and the V segment lost 4 bases, leaving 7 bases of the junction unmatched. This CDR3 contains 14 residues. In germline, CDR1 is SGHRS, CDR2 YFSETQ. Complete variable domain (other parts from reference TRBV5-1 and TRBJ1-4): KAGVTQTPRYLIKTRGQQVTLSCSPISGHRSVSWYQQTPGQGLQFLFEYFSETQRNKGNFPGRFSGRQFSNSRSEMNVSTLELGDSALYLCASSPDREGEKLFFGSGTQLSVL.

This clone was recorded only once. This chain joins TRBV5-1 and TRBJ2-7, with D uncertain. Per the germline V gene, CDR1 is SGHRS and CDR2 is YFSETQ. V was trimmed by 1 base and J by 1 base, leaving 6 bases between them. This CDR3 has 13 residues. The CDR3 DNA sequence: TGCGCCAGCAGCTTGTTTGAATCCTACGAGCAGTACTTC. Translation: CASSLFESYEQYF.

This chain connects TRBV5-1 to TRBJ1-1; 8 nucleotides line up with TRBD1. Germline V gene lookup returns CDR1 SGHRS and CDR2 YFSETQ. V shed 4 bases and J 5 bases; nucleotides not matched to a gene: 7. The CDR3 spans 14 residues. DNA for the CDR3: TGCGCCAGCAGCGCACAGGGGGTAGGGACTGAAGCTTTCTTT. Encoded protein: CASSAQGVGTEAFF.

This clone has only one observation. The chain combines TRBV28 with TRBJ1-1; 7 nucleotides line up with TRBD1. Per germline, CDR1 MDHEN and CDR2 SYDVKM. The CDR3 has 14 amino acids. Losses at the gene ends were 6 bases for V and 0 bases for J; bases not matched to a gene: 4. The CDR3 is CASSSGTVNTEAFF. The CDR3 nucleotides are TGTGCCAGCAGCTCCGGGACAGTGAACACTGAAGCTTTCTTT.

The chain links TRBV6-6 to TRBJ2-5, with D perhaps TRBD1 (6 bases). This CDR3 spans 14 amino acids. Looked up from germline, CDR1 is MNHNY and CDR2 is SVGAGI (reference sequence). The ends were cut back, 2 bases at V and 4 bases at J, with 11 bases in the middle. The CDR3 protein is CASSYPTGLETQYF. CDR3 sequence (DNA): TGTGCCAGCAGTTACCCTACAGGGTTAGAGACCCAGTACTTC.

As DNA, the CDR3 is TGCAGCGCGCGTATGGATGGACGGATGAACACTGAAGCTTTCTTT. Translation gives CSARMDGRMNTEAFF. This sequence joins TRBV29-1 and TRBJ1-1, with D unresolved. The germline V gene has CDR1 SQVTM and CDR2 ANQGSEA. There are 15 residues in the CDR3. V shed 7 bases and J shed 0 bases, with 18 bases lying between them.

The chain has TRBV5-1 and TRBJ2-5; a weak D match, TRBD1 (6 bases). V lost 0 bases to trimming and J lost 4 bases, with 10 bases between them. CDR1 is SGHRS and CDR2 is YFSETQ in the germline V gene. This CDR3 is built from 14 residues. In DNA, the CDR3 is TGCGCCAGCAGCTTGGCCAGGGGAATAGAGACCCAGTACTTC. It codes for CASSLARGIETQYF.